The present TCR beta chain was sequenced within a study of T cell responses to AZD1222 COVID-19 vaccine. The study's findings and limits: Possibly, clonal diversity was underestimated; donors were largely white British and included more females.

The data were produced by immunoSEQ multiplex PCR, yet TCRdb's version contains in-frame clones alone and is incomplete. This sample yields around 150,000 clones, of which roughly 94% are seen a single time; under 6% belongs to the top ten. The CDR3 loop spans 19 amino acids. Turning to this clone: Its antigen remains unidentified.

The clonotype comes from an adult who received the AZD1222 COVID-19 vaccine. The J gene is TRBJ1-4, the V gene TRBV12-2; TRBD1 is the table's D call, not checked against the DNA. TRBV12-2 is deemed a pseudogene. This material consisted of peripheral blood, taken 28 days after the second AZD1222 dose. CDR3 residues: CASRPSGDHRGATNEKLFF. In DNA form, the CDR3 reads TGTGCAAGTCGCCCGTCAGGAGACCACAGGGGGGCAACTAATGAAAAACTGTTTTTT.